Listed below are T cell receptor beta chains from one sample, sequenced in a study of cytomegalovirus exposure and HLA in healthy donors. The assay was immunoSEQ multiplex PCR, and TCRdb's table has in-frame clones only and misses some. The sample comprises 200,000 to 250,000 clones, about 82% of which are singletons, and approximately 2.8% rests with the top ten. Sequenced input: PBMCs. These receptors all stem from a man between 25 and 39 years old in good health and CMV-seronegative. Each CDR3 is given with its conserved first and last residue. D genes are given only for firm matches. Only some rows state a clone size, as once, few, many or a class for expanded clones.

d_call: TRBD2; v_call: TRBV13; j_call: TRBJ2-6; clone_size: once; cdr3_aa: CASSFRGGESGANVLTF; cdr3_nt: TGTGCCAGCAGCTTCCGGGGAGGGGAGTCTGGGGCCAACGTCCTGACTTTC
d_call: TRBD1; v_call: TRBV11-2; j_call: TRBJ2-7; clone_size: NA; cdr3_aa: CASQPVGQGLGEQYF; cdr3_nt: TGTGCCAGCCAGCCGGTGGGACAGGGCCTTGGCGAGCAGTACTTC
d_call: NA; v_call: TRBV7-9; j_call: TRBJ2-1; clone_size: NA; cdr3_aa: CASSPRATYNEQFF; cdr3_nt: TGTGCCAGCAGCCCCCGAGCAACTTACAATGAGCAGTTCTTC
d_call: NA; v_call: TRBV15; j_call: TRBJ2-7; clone_size: NA; cdr3_aa: CATSREPQGSIGYEQYF; cdr3_nt: TGTGCCACCAGCAGAGAACCGCAGGGAAGTATCGGGTACGAGCAGTACTTC
d_call: TRBD1; v_call: TRBV5-4; j_call: TRBJ1-2; clone_size: NA; cdr3_aa: CASSLLGQGYGYTF; cdr3_nt: TGTGCCAGCAGCCTACTGGGACAGGGCTATGGCTACACCTTC
d_call: TRBD1; v_call: TRBV10-3; j_call: TRBJ1-1; clone_size: few; cdr3_aa: CAISQGQKNTEAFF; cdr3_nt: TGTGCCATCAGTCAGGGACAGAAGAACACTGAAGCTTTCTTT
d_call: NA; v_call: TRBV5-6; j_call: TRBJ1-2; clone_size: NA; cdr3_aa: CASSLMGQSYGYTF; cdr3_nt: TGTGCCAGCAGTCTTATGGGGCAGTCTTATGGCTACACCTTC
d_call: NA; v_call: TRBV2; j_call: TRBJ1-2; clone_size: NA; cdr3_aa: CASSKQGDYGYTF; cdr3_nt: TGTGCCAGCAGCAAACAGGGTGACTATGGCTACACCTTC
d_call: TRBD1; v_call: TRBV9; j_call: TRBJ1-5; clone_size: NA; cdr3_aa: CASSARGGDRGNQPQHF; cdr3_nt: TGTGCCAGCAGCGCCCGAGGAGGGGACAGGGGCAATCAGCCCCAGCATTTT
d_call: TRBD2; v_call: TRBV28; j_call: TRBJ2-1; clone_size: NA; cdr3_aa: CASSSLTSGGAQHYNEQFF; cdr3_nt: TGTGCCAGCAGCTCCCTGACTAGCGGGGGGGCACAACACTACAATGAGCAGTTCTTC
d_call: NA; v_call: TRBV7-8; j_call: TRBJ2-2; clone_size: NA; cdr3_aa: CASSLAGMAGNTGELFF; cdr3_nt: TGTGCCAGCAGCTTAGCAGGGATGGCGGGTAACACCGGGGAGCTGTTTTTT
d_call: NA; v_call: TRBV13; j_call: TRBJ2-5; clone_size: NA; cdr3_aa: CASSTLTDQETQYF; cdr3_nt: TGTGCCAGCAGCACACTGACAGATCAAGAGACCCAGTACTTC
d_call: NA; v_call: TRBV28; j_call: TRBJ2-1; clone_size: NA; cdr3_aa: CASREKSRGLQFF; cdr3_nt: TGTGCCAGCAGAGAGAAGAGCCGGGGGTTGCAGTTCTTC
d_call: NA; v_call: TRBV6-4; j_call: TRBJ2-5; clone_size: few; cdr3_aa: CASRDQQIQETQYF; cdr3_nt: TGTGCCAGCAGGGACCAACAGATACAAGAGACCCAGTACTTC
d_call: NA; v_call: TRBV6-6; j_call: TRBJ1-1; clone_size: NA; cdr3_aa: CASSYSDRGTNEAFF; cdr3_nt: TGTGCCAGCAGTTACTCGGACAGAGGGACAAATGAAGCTTTCTTT
d_call: NA; v_call: TRBV19; j_call: TRBJ2-7; clone_size: NA; cdr3_aa: CASSTGNWDEQYF; cdr3_nt: TGTGCCAGTAGTACAGGAAACTGGGACGAGCAGTACTTC